The 7 T cell receptor beta chains listed next were all sequenced from one sample in a study of graft-versus-host responses after intestinal transplantation. Profiled with immunoSEQ multiplex PCR; TCRdb holds only in-frame clones, not every one. The table has under 80,000 clones, 92% seen once; the top ten hold approximately 0.73%. The specimen comprised PBMCs, sampled 98 days after intestinal transplantation. Every receptor here comes from a human patient who received an intestinal transplant, so some T cells may come from the graft donor.

This clone was observed once. J is TRBJ2-3 and V is TRBV5-1, with 8 bases lining up with TRBD1. V lost 7 bases to trimming and J lost 2 bases; unmatched junction nucleotides: 9. The germline CDR1 and CDR2 sequences are SGHRS and YFSETQ. This CDR3 has 15 amino acids. The CDR3 DNA is TGCGCCAGCGGGGGCGACAGGGGATACACAGATACGCAGTATTTT. It specifies CASGGDRGYTDTQYF.

The chain employs TRBV5-1 and TRBJ1-4, with 7 bases that match TRBD1. The CDR3 loop spans 16 amino acids. Germline CDR1 SGHRS, CDR2 YFSETQ. Unmatched junction bases numbered 7, after V lost 0 bases and J lost 5 bases. The CDR3, as DNA: TGCGCCAGCAGCTTGGCATCAGGGGGTACGAATGAAAAACTGTTTTTT. This sequence encodes CASSLASGGTNEKLFF. Based on the CDR3 plus reference TRBV5-1 and TRBJ1-4, the full variable domain is KAGVTQTPRYLIKTRGQQVTLSCSPISGHRSVSWYQQTPGQGLQFLFEYFSETQRNKGNFPGRFSGRQFSNSRSEMNVSTLELGDSALYLCASSLASGGTNEKLFFGSGTQLSVL.

V gene TRBV5-4 combines with J gene TRBJ2-7, with 8 bases matching TRBD2. This CDR3 has 14 residues. CDR1 and CDR2 from the germline V gene are SGHNT and YYREEE (reference sequence). Trimming cost V 2 bases and J 7 bases; bases outside gene matches: 8. The CDR3 DNA is TGTGCCAGCAGCTTTCTCGGGGGGGCTAGAGAGCAGTACTTC. It codes for CASSFLGGAREQYF.

The chain joins TRBV11-2 to TRBJ2-7, with 14 nucleotides matching TRBD2. This CDR3 spans 18 amino acids. Germline loops: CDR1 SGHAT, CDR2 FQNNGV. V shed 1 base, J shed 4 bases, and the junction held 9 bases outside the gene matches. Written as DNA, the CDR3 is TGTGCCAGCAGCTTAGTCCGGACTAGCGGGGGGTTCCAATACGAGCAGTACTTC. Translating gives CASSLVRTSGGFQYEQYF.

This clone was recorded a few times. V gene TRBV5-1 combines with J gene TRBJ2-3, with a possible D match to TRBD1 (6 bases). CDR1 and CDR2 (germline): SGHRS, YFSETQ. Trimming stripped 4 bases from V and 1 base from J, with 13 bases between. The CDR3 consists of 15 residues. The CDR3 loop is CASSGGLRGTDTQYF. Here the CDR3 DNA reads TGCGCCAGCAGCGGGGGCCTGCGGGGCACAGATACGCAGTATTTT.

V is TRBV29-1 and J is TRBJ2-7; 8 nucleotides agree with TRBD2. The CDR3 covers 15 residues. Germline CDR1 reads SQVTM; CDR2 reads ANQGSEA. V was pared by 1 base and J by 0 bases, with 5 bases of the junction left unmatched. CDR3 region: CSVEGRSGSSYEQYF. CDR3 sequence (DNA): TGCAGCGTTGAAGGGCGAAGCGGGAGCTCCTACGAGCAGTACTTC.

The J gene is TRBJ2-7, the V gene TRBV27; weak D call: TRBD2 (5 bases). V lost 1 base and J 0 bases, leaving 7 bases between the germline ends. The CDR3 is made up of 14 amino acids. Germline V gene sequence: CDR1 MNHEY, CDR2 SMNVEV (reference sequence). The CDR3 is CASSLFGSSYEQYF. The CDR3 nucleotides read TGTGCCAGCAGTTTATTTGGGAGCTCCTACGAGCAGTACTTC.